Described below is a single TCR beta chain sequence and its context. The target antigen is unknown. Trimming shortened V by 1 base and J by 3 bases, and 13 bases separated the two germline ends. The CDR3 is 15 amino acids. CDR1 and CDR2 (germline): SGHDN, FVKESK. This sample was taken from a study of OX40 agonist ivuxolimab in advanced cancers. Across the study: Every 2 weeks, patients got intravenous ivuxolimab at one of six dose levels (0.01-10 mg/kg). Past anti-PD-1, anti-PD-L1 or anti-CTLA-4 therapy was accepted, and roughly 38% had received some.

Study-wide results and limits: Clonal expansion from baseline to week 6 occurred in both CD4+ and CD8+ T cells. On average, CD8+ T cells showed a greater number of expanded clones than CD4+.

TCRdb's table, derived via immunoSEQ multiplex PCR, lists solely in-frame clones and lacks some. In the table there are tens of thousands of clones, roughly 80% of which are singletons. This material consisted of CD4+ or CD8+ T cells sorted from blood, taken in a trial of the OX40 agonist ivuxolimab. This clonotype was sampled from an adult with an advanced solid tumor such as melanoma, head and neck, liver or kidney cancer. This chain uses TRBV14 with TRBJ2-7; the D is unclear. Written as DNA, the CDR3 is TGTGCCAGCAGCCAAGCAGTTCCAGGTTTCTACGAGCAGTACTTC. Protein sequence: CASSQAVPGFYEQYF.